This T cell receptor (beta chain) was obtained from a study of cytomegalovirus exposure and HLA in healthy donors. Study-wide points: Common viral pathogens were later found to be apparently linked to several of the most significant clusters. Earlier analysis yielded a pattern in which most TCR beta V segments were productive about 87% or about 30% of the time. As immune exposure information, only CMV serostatus was available.

13 Jbeta primers and 60 Vbeta primers were used for the PCR. Repertoires were generated with immunoSEQ multiplex PCR, while TCRdb's copy carries only in-frame clones and drops some. The sample records about 190,000 clones, about 81% being singletons. In germline, CDR1 is MDHEN, CDR2 SYDVKM. CDR3 length equals 12 residues. It was healthy bone marrow donors who served as donors. Details on this clone: Antigen: not known.

Sequenced: PBMCs. The source of this sequence is a man younger than 40 in good health and CMV-seropositive. The rearrangement uses TRBV28 and TRBJ2-5; D is undetermined. The J call is in doubt because the DNA end fits TRBJ2-7 better. The CDR3: CASTAQHYEQYF. CDR3 sequence (DNA): TGTGCCAGCACTGCCCAGCACTACGAGCAGTACTTC.